The 17 T cell receptor beta chains below were found in one sample sequenced in a study of cytomegalovirus exposure and HLA in healthy donors. It was with 60 Vbeta and 13 Jbeta primers that the PCR ran. This table comes from immunoSEQ multiplex PCR, and its TCRdb copy is limited to in-frame clones, with some not included. This sample has just over 80,000 clones, with about four fifths found just once. The material sequenced was PBMCs. Receptors were obtained from a man aged 18-30 years in good health and CMV-seropositive.

The chain employs TRBV10-3 and TRBJ2-7; TRBD2 matches at 7 bases. V was pared by 6 bases and J by 4 bases, with 3 bases of the junction left unmatched. Germline CDR1 reads ENHRY; CDR2 reads SYGVKD. The CDR3 runs to 12 residues. CDR3 sequence (DNA): TGTGCCATCAGCGGGGACTATTACGAGCAGTACTTC. Translating it yields CAISGDYYEQYF.

The chain recombines TRBV7-8 with TRBJ1-1; the D gene is possibly TRBD1 (5 bases). Trimming took off 11 bases at V and 5 bases at J, with 15 bases between the two ends. Germline V gene lookup returns CDR1 SGHVS and CDR2 FQNEAQ. CDR3 length equals 12 residues. CDR3 sequence: CAAGRVETEAFF. DNA for the CDR3: TGTGCCGCAGGGAGGGTGGAGACTGAAGCTTTCTTT.

This clone has more than one count but fewer than ten. The rearrangement links TRBV19 to TRBJ2-7; possible D gene TRBD2, 6 bases. Germline V gene data show CDR1 as LNHDA and CDR2 as SQIVND (reference sequence). This CDR3 is 13 amino acids long. V lost 10 bases to trimming and J lost 2 bases, with 15 bases between them. CDR3 sequence reads: CATAPAGAYEQYF. CDR3 DNA: TGTGCCACCGCGCCAGCGGGTGCCTACGAGCAGTACTTC.

The chain is built from TRBV6-5 and TRBJ2-1; TRBD2 agrees at 11 bases. The CDR3 is made up of 15 amino acids. The ends lost 0 bases at V and 9 bases at J; junction bases unmatched: 4. Germline V gene sequence: CDR1 MNHEY, CDR2 SVGAGI. The CDR3 nucleotides are TGTGCCAGCAGTTACTCCGTGGGACTAGCGGCTGAGCAGTTCTTC. This encodes CASSYSVGLAAEQFF.

The CDR3 sequence is CASSLTPTGRDDETQYF. CDR3 DNA: TGTGCCAGCAGCTTAACCCCAACCGGGAGAGACGACGAGACCCAGTACTTC. V and J are TRBV5-4 and TRBJ2-5; possibly TRBD2 for D (6 bases). Deletions cut 2 bases from V and 5 bases from J, with 22 bases between. The CDR3 runs to 17 residues. CDR1 and CDR2 from the germline V gene are SGHNT and YYREEE (reference sequence).

The chain carries TRBV7-9 and TRBJ1-2; a possible D gene is TRBD1 (5 bases). The germline gives CDR1 SEHNR, CDR2 FQNEAQ (reference sequence). The CDR3 runs 14 residues. With 0 bases removed from V and 8 bases from J, the gap between germline ends came to 13 bases. The CDR3 DNA sequence: TGTGCCAGCAGCTTAGCGCAGGGCCTTCGGGGCTACACCTTC. As protein: CASSLAQGLRGYTF.

The chain combines TRBV19 with TRBJ2-5, with 7 bases fitting TRBD1. This CDR3 has 13 residues. From germline, CDR1 is LNHDA and CDR2 SQIVND (reference sequence). Trimming removed 10 bases from V and 5 bases from J; junction bases left unmatched: 10. As DNA, the CDR3 is TGTGCCATCGGACAGGCCTTATGGGAGACCCAGTACTTC. It is translated as CAIGQALWETQYF.

The chain recombines TRBV30 with TRBJ2-3; perhaps TRBD1 as D (5 bases). The CDR3 has 17 amino acids. Germline V gives CDR1 GTSNPN, CDR2 SVGIG (reference sequence). Trimming took 7 bases from V and 0 from J, leaving 23 bases between them. CDR3 amino acids: CASHHERQHPSTDTQYF. The CDR3 region has the DNA TGTGCCTCCCACCACGAAAGACAGCATCCTAGCACAGATACGCAGTATTTT.

The chain joins TRBV5-4 to TRBJ2-2, with 9 bases that match TRBD2. The germline gives CDR1 SGHNT, CDR2 YYREEE (reference sequence). J lost 5 bases, V lost 4 bases, and 6 bases had no gene match. There are 15 residues in the CDR3. Here the CDR3 reads CASSHSGRYTGELFF. CDR3 sequence (DNA): TGTGCCAGCAGCCATAGCGGGAGATATACCGGGGAGCTGTTTTTT.

The chain employs TRBV7-9 and TRBJ2-7, with 8 bases aligning to TRBD2. This CDR3 has 14 residues. The V and J ends lost 5 bases and 2 bases, in that order; junction bases with no gene match: 5. Germline CDR1 and CDR2: SEHNR and FQNEAQ (reference sequence). The CDR3 protein is CASSVSGITYEQYF. The CDR3 DNA sequence: TGTGCCAGCAGCGTTAGCGGGATAACCTACGAGCAGTACTTC. The complete variable domain, with remaining parts taken from reference TRBV7-9 and TRBJ2-7, reads DTGVSQNPRHKITKRGQNVTFRCDPISEHNRLYWYRQTLGQGPEFLTYFQNEAQLEKSRLLSDRFSAERPKGSFSTLEIQRTEQGDSAMYLCASSVSGITYEQYFGPGTRLTVT.

The chain employs TRBV4-1 and TRBJ2-7; D gene ambiguous. This CDR3 comprises 13 residues. V lost 1 base, J lost 3 bases, and 7 bases lay in between. Per the germline V gene, CDR1 is MGHRA and CDR2 is YSYEKL. This CDR3 reads CASSQGNSYEQYF. The CDR3 bases are TGCGCCAGCAGCCAAGGGAACAGCTACGAGCAGTACTTC.

V usage is TRBV6-5 and J usage is TRBJ1-2, with 7 bases fitting TRBD1. CDR1 is MNHEY and CDR2 is SVGAGI in the germline V gene. The CDR3 spans 13 residues. J was trimmed by 5 bases and V by 7 bases; bases with no gene match: 7. The CDR3 spells CASTRDSGYGYTF. The DNA of the CDR3 is TGTGCCAGCACCCGGGACAGTGGATATGGCTACACCTTC.

This chain joins TRBV21-1 and TRBJ2-6; no DNA check was done on the table's D call, TRBD2. TRBV21-1 is deemed a pseudogene. This CDR3 has 16 amino acids. The CDR3 bases are TGTGCCAGCAGCATCAACAGCGGTACGGGGGCCAACGTCCTGACTTTC. This gives the protein CASSINSGTGANVLTF.

V and J are TRBV14 and TRBJ1-2, with D perhaps matching TRBD1 (5 bases). CDR3 length: 16 residues. Germline V CDR1 and CDR2: SGHDN, FVKESK. The V gene lost 0 bases and the J gene lost 10 bases, with 21 bases spanning the gap. CDR3 nucleotide sequence: TGTGCCAGCAGCCAAGAAACGGGGGTACTTACGGCTCCCTACACCTTC. Protein: CASSQETGVLTAPYTF.

In its sample, this clone was seen once. The rearrangement joins TRBV28 to TRBJ2-1; perhaps TRBD1 as D (5 bases). Looked up from germline, CDR1 is MDHEN and CDR2 is SYDVKM. This CDR3 contains 11 residues. Trimming shortened V by 2 bases and J by 12 bases, and 8 bases separated the two germline ends. CDR3 sequence reads: CASSLQGAQFF. The DNA of the CDR3 is TGTGCCAGCAGTTTACAGGGTGCGCAGTTCTTC. The complete variable domain, with remaining parts taken from reference TRBV28 and TRBJ2-1, reads DVKVTQSSRYLVKRTGEKVFLECVQDMDHENMFWYRQDPGLGLRLIYFSYDVKMKEKGDIPEGYSVSREKKERFSLILESASTNQTSMYLCASSLQGAQFFGPGTRLTVL.

J is TRBJ2-2 and V is TRBV5-4; 7 bases are shared with TRBD2. Trimming at V came to 4 bases and at J to 4 bases, leaving 10 bases not matched to a gene. The length of the CDR3 is 16 residues. The germline gives CDR1 SGHNT, CDR2 YYREEE (reference sequence). CDR3 protein: CASSPPRASGTGELFF. The CDR3 coding sequence is TGTGCCAGCAGCCCCCCTAGGGCTAGCGGCACCGGGGAGCTGTTTTTT.

The rearrangement links TRBV27 to TRBJ2-7; D is uncertain. The V end lost 4 bases, the J end lost 6 bases, and 13 bases lay between the germline ends. Germline V gene lookup returns CDR1 MNHEY and CDR2 SMNVEV (reference sequence). This CDR3 comprises 13 residues. CDR3 bases: TGTGCCAGCAGTTCCCGTTCCAGTGGCGAGCAGTACTTC. Its protein product is CASSSRSSGEQYF.